Reported below is one T cell receptor beta chain. The antigen is undetermined. Generated by immunoSEQ multiplex PCR, the TCRdb table keeps only in-frame clones and is missing some. This sample has about 32,000 clones, with around 83% found just once. Germline V CDR1 and CDR2: LGHNA, YNFKEQ. The CDR3 covers 15 residues. The ends were cut back, 0 bases at V and 5 bases at J, with 13 bases in the middle. This entry belongs to a study of T cells in narcolepsy. Turning to the study itself: Patients with NT1 or NT2 and healthy control donors were enrolled. General observations from the study: Autoreactive clonotypes reportedly recurred in blood of same and different patients, not controls. HCRT-specific and TRIB2-specific autoreactive clonotypes appeared among same-patient CSF and blood CD4+ clonotypes. No autoreactive T cell clone sequences appeared in some memory CD4+ repertoires.

The specimen was memory (CD45RA-) CD4+ T cells from blood. The chain carries TRBV4-2 and TRBJ1-2; no clear D gene. The clonotype was recovered from a human donor in good health. The CDR3 DNA follows: TGTGCCAGCAGCCAAGACTCCCTAAAAGTTTATGGCTACACCTTC. Translated, it gives CASSQDSLKVYGYTF.